The clone carrying this T cell receptor (beta chain) was detected a few times. Its antigen remains unknown. One end of the junction varies from germline; a read error may be responsible. The data were taken from a study of vaccination and CD4 T cells after COVID-19. Overall study results and limits: The median number of SARS-CoV-2-reactive clonotypes increased from roughly 21 to 40, a change that did not reach significance.

The germline gives CDR1 ENHRY, CDR2 SYGVKD. The CDR3 sequence is 11 residues long. Cultured CD4+ T cell DNA underwent sequencing with the Oncomine TCR Beta short-read assay. TCRdb recomputed calls from the PCR reads with MiXCR, one row per CDR3 protein. Among 20,000 to 30,000 distinct CDR3 sequences, around two thirds were seen once, and the ten largest hold about 20%. Treatment given: roughly ten-day PBMC culture with coronavirus spike peptide pools or control peptides (ViraFEST assay). The source was CD4+ T cells from blood, cultured in vitro, collected after SARS-CoV-2 vaccination. The receptor comes from a human donor who received a COVID-19 vaccine. The chain combines TRBV10-3 with TRBJ2-7; D uncertain. Here the CDR3 DNA reads TGTGCCAGCAGTGTAACCTACGAGCAGTACTTC. Protein sequence: CASSVTYEQYF.